This record concerns one TCR beta chain sequence. The antigen is unknown. From each donor, at least one pre-ART PBMC sample and at least two post-ART PBMC samples were obtained. The CDR3 has 14 residues. Trimming removed 1 base at V and 4 bases at J, with 11 bases between. The germline V gene encodes CDR1 SGHNT and CDR2 YYREEE (reference sequence). The sample is drawn from a study of long-term antiretroviral therapy in people with HIV. Runs used v3.0 of the immunoSEQ assay and were done at survey level. The data were produced by immunoSEQ multiplex PCR, yet TCRdb's version contains in-frame clones alone and is incomplete. The sample lists 30,000 to 40,000 clones, 65% to 90% occurring once. Study conclusions and caveats: Neither ART adherence, viral resistance nor therapy changes were documented. Dominant in the repertoire at all time points were clones expanded before ART.

The rearrangement joins TRBV5-4 to TRBJ2-5; D uncertain. The sequenced sample was unsorted PBMCs, obtained 1.5 years after starting antiretroviral therapy. The sequence was collected from a man aged 18 to 29 with HIV. CDR3 residues: CASSLPQPGETQYF. CDR3 coding DNA: TGTGCCAGCAGCTTGCCCCAGCCGGGAGAGACCCAGTACTTC.